The 8 T cell receptor beta chains listed next were all sequenced from one sample in a study of blood T cells in healthy people across ages. Using a J-beta primer mix together with a sample-barcoded 5' primer, a second PCR was run for roughly 6 to 11 cycles. TCRdb redid the calling of the 5' RACE reads with MiXCR, one entry per CDR3 protein. The sample holds 950,000 to 1,200,000 distinct CDR3 sequences, around two fifths seen once. The sequenced material came from blood. These TCRs come from a man younger than 30 in good health.

The chain is built from TRBV4-3 and TRBJ1-1, with D hard to call. The germline CDR1 and CDR2 sequences are LGHNA and YSLEER. V lost 2 bases and J lost 3, with 13 bases in between. The length of the CDR3 is 15 residues. CDR3 bases: TGCGCCAGCAGCCAAAAGTCGTCAAGGGACACTGAAGCTTTCTTT. Encoded protein: CASSQKSSRDTEAFF.

The chain employs TRBV20-1 and TRBJ2-3; 9 positions agree with TRBD2. The CDR3 consists of 15 residues. Germline trimming cut 6 bases from V and 3 bases from J; bases unmatched to any gene: 10. Germline CDR1 is DFQATT and CDR2 is SNEGSKA (reference sequence). The CDR3 DNA is TGCAGTGCGAAAGCTAGCGGGGAGCCGACAGATACGCAGTATTTT. Translated: CSAKASGEPTDTQYF.

CDR3 in amino acids: CASSYSQGAHGYTF. The CDR3 DNA is TGTGCCAGCAGTTACAGTCAGGGGGCCCATGGCTACACCTTC. The chain employs TRBV6-6 and TRBJ1-2; 8 nucleotides line up with TRBD1. CDR1 is MNHNY and CDR2 is SVGAGI in the germline V gene (reference sequence). The V gene end was trimmed by 2 bases and the J gene end by 6 bases; junction bases not matched to a gene: 5. This CDR3 comprises 14 residues.

The rearrangement links TRBV29-1 to TRBJ2-3, with TRBD2 matching over 8 bases. The CDR3 consists of 15 residues. CDR1 is SQVTM, CDR2 ANQGSEA, per germline. The J segment lost 7 bases and the V segment lost 5 bases, leaving 14 bases of the junction unmatched. The CDR3 DNA reads TGCAGCGTTCGTCCTGGCGGGGGGTCTCCGAATACGCAGTATTTT. It encodes CSVRPGGGSPNTQYF.

The V and J genes are TRBV6-5 and TRBJ2-2; tentative D call: TRBD2 (5 bases). Germline V lookup: CDR1 MNHEY, CDR2 SVGAGI. Trimming took 0 bases from V and 8 from J, leaving 13 bases between them. The CDR3 covers 15 residues. The CDR3 protein is CASSYSTRVGGELFF. CDR3 bases: TGTGCCAGCAGTTACTCGACGAGGGTCGGGGGGGAGCTGTTTTTT.

This chain links TRBV11-2 with TRBJ2-3; D ambiguous. The CDR3 is made up of 13 amino acids. V lost 5 bases and J 9 bases, leaving 15 bases between the germline ends. The germline V gene has CDR1 SGHAT and CDR2 FQNNGV. In DNA, the CDR3 is TGTGCCAGCAGCGCAGTCCAAGGCAGAACGCAGTATTTT. This encodes CASSAVQGRTQYF.

This clonotype was counted only a few times. The chain employs TRBV10-3 and TRBJ1-4; D is unclear. Germline CDR1 is ENHRY and CDR2 is SYGVKD. The germline V and J ends were trimmed by 0 bases and 6 bases, with 11 bases remaining between them. This CDR3 has 15 amino acids. CDR3 sequence reads: CAISESRAGDEKLFF. The CDR3 DNA follows: TGTGCCATCAGTGAGTCGCGGGCCGGCGATGAAAAACTGTTTTTT.

In nucleotides, the CDR3 is TGTGCCAGCAGTTACTCACAGGGAAATCAGCCCCAGCATTTT. This gives the protein CASSYSQGNQPQHF. The chain employs TRBV6-2 or TRBV6-3 and TRBJ1-5; tentatively, D is TRBD1 (6 bases). Germline V gene data show CDR1 as MNHEY and CDR2 as SVGEGT. The CDR3 totals 14 residues. Between the trimmed V and J ends, which lost 0 bases and 4 bases, there was a span of 7 bases.